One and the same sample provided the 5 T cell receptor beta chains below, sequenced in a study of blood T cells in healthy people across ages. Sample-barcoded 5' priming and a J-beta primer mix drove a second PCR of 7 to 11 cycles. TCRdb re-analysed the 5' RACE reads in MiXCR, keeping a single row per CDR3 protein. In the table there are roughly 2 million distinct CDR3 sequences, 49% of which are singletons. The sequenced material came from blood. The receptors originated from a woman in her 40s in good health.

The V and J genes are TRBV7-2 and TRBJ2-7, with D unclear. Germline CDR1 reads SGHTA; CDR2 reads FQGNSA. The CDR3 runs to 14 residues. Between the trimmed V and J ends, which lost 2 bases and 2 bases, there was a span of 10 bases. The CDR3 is CASSLNRRAYEQYF. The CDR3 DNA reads TGTGCCAGCAGCTTAAATCGCCGAGCCTACGAGCAGTACTTC.

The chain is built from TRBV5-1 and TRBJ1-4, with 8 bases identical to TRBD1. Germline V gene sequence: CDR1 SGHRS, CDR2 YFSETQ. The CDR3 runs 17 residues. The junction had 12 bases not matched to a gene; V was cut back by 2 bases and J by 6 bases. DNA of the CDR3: TGCGCCAGCAGCTTATCCGGGACAGGAAGAGCTGATGAAAAACTGTTTTTT. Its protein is CASSLSGTGRADEKLFF.

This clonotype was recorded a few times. This CDR3 reads CASSQGTGGSEKLFF. The CDR3 region has the DNA TGTGCCAGCAGCCAAGGGACAGGGGGCAGTGAAAAACTGTTTTTT. The rearrangement uses TRBV3-1 and TRBJ1-4; 11 bases agree with TRBD1. This CDR3 has 15 amino acids. Germline V gene sequence: CDR1 LGHDT, CDR2 YNNKEL (reference sequence). J lost 7 bases, V lost 1 base, and 2 bases had no gene match.

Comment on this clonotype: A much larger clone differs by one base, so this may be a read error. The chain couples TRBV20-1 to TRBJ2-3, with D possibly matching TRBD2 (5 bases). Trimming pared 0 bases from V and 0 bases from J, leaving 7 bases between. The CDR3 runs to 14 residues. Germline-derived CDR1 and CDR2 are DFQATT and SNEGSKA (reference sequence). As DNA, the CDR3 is TGCAGTGCTAGAGAGAGGACTAGCACAGATACGCAGTATTTT. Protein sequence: CSARERTSTDTQYF.

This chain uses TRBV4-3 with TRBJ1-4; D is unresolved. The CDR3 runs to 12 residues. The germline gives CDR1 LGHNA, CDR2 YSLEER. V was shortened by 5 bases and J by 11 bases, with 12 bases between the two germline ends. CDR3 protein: CASSGEGRKLFF. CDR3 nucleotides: TGCGCCAGCAGCGGAGAAGGCCGGAAACTGTTTTTT.